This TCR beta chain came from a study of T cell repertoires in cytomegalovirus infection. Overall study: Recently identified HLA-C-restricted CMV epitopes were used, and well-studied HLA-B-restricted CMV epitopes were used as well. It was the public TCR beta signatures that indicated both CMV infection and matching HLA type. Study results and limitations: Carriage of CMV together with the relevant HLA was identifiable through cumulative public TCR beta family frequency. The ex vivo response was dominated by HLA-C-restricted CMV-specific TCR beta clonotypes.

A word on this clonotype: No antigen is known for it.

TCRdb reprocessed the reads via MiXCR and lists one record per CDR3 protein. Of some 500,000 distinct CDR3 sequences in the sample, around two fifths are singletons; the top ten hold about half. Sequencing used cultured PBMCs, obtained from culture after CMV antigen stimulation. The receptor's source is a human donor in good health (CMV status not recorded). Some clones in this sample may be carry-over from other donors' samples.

CDR3 in amino acids: CASSARGGKNGYTF. CDR3 bases: TGTGCCAGCAGTGCGAGGGGGGGAAAGAATGGCTACACCTTC. The rearrangement links TRBV6-6 to TRBJ1-2; TRBD1 is a possible D gene (6 bases). Germline assignment: CDR1 MNHNY and CDR2 SVGAGI (reference sequence). The CDR3 has 14 residues. Trimming removed 5 bases at V and 6 bases at J, with 16 bases between.